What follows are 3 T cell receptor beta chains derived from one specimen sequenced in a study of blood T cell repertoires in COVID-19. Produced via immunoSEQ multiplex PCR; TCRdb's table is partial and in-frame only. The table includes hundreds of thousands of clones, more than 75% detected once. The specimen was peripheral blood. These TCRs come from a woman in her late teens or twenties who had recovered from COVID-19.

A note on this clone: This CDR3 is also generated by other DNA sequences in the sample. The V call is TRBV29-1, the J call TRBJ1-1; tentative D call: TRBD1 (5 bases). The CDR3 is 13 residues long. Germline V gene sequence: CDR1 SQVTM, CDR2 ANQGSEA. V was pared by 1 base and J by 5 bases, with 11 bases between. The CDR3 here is CSVEGQGRTEAFF. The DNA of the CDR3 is TGCAGCGTTGAAGGGCAGGGAAGGACTGAAGCTTTCTTT. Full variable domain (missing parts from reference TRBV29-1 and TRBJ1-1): SAVISQKPSRDICQRGTSLTIQCQVDSQVTMMFWYRQQPGQSLTLIATANQGSEATYESGFVIDKFPISRPNLTFSTLTVSNMSPEDSSIYLCSVEGQGRTEAFFGQGTRLTVV.

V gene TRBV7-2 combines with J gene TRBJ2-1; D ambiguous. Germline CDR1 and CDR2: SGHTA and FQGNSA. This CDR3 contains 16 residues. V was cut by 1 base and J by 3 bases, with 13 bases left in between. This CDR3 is CASSLGLARRYNEQFF. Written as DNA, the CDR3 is TGTGCCAGCAGCTTAGGCTTGGCACGTCGCTACAATGAGCAGTTCTTC. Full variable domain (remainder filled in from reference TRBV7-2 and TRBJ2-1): GAGVSQSPSNKVTEKGKDVELRCDPISGHTALYWYRQSLGQGLEFLIYFQGNSAPDKSGLPSDRFSAERTGGSVSTLTIQRTQQEDSAVYLCASSLGLARRYNEQFFGPGTRLTVL.

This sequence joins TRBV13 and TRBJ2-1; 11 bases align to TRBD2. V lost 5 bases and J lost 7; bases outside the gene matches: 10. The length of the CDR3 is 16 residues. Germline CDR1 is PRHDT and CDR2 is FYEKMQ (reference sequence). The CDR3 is CASSLRTSGPTNEQFF. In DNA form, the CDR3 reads TGTGCCAGCAGCCTACGGACTAGCGGGCCGACGAATGAGCAGTTCTTC. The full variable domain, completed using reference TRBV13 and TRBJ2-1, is AAGVIQSPRHLIKEKRETATLKCYPIPRHDTVYWYQQGPGQDPQFLISFYEKMQSDKGSIPDRFSAQQFSDYHSELNMSSLELGDSALYFCASSLRTSGPTNEQFFGPGTRLTVL.